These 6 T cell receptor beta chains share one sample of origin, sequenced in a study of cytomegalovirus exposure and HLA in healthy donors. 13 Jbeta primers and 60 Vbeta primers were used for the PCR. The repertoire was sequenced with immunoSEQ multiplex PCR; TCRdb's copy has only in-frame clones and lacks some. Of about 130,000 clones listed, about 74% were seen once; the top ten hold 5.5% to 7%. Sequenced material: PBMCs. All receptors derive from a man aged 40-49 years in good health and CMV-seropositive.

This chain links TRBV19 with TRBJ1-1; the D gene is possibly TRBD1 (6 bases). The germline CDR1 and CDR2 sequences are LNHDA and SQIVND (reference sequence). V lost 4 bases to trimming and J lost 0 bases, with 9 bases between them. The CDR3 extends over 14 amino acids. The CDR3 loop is CASSTQGLNTEAFF. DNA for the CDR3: TGTGCCAGTAGTACACAGGGCTTGAACACTGAAGCTTTCTTT.

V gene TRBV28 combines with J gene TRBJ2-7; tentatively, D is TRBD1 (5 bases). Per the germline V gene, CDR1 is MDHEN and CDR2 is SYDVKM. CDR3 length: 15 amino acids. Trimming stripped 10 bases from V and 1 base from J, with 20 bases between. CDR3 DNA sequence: TGTGCCATCGAGCTCGGGCAGGGTGGGTCCTACGAGCAGTACTTC. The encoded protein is CAIELGQGGSYEQYF.

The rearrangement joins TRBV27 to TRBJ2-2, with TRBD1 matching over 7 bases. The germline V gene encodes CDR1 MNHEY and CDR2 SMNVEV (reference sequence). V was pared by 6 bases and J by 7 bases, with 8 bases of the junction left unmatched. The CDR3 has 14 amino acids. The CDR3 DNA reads TGTGCCAGCAGCTCCACAGGGGTGAGCGGGGAGCTGTTTTTT. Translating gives CASSSTGVSGELFF.

The CDR3 loop is CASTRDRYSGELFF. CDR3 coding DNA: TGTGCCAGCACCCGGGACAGGTACTCCGGGGAGCTGTTTTTT. V gene TRBV14 combines with J gene TRBJ2-2; 8 nucleotides align to TRBD1. V lost 7 bases, J lost 6 bases, and 7 bases stayed unmatched. Germline V gives CDR1 SGHDN, CDR2 FVKESK. The CDR3 covers 14 residues.

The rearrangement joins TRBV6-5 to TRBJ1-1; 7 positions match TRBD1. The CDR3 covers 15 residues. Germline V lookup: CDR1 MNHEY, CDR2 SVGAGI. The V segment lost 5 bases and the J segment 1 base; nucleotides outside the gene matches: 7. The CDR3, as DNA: TGTGCCAGCAGTCGACCGGGACAGAGGAACACTGAAGCTTTCTTT. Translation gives CASSRPGQRNTEAFF.

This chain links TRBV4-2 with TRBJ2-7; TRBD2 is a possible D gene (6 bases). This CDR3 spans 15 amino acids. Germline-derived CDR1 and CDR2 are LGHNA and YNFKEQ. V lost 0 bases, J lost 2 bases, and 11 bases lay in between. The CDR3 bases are TGTGCCAGCAGCCAAGATGTTAGCGGCGCCTACGAGCAGTACTTC. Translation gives CASSQDVSGAYEQYF.